Listed below are T cell receptor beta chains from one sample, sequenced in a study of cytomegalovirus exposure and HLA in healthy donors. Here immunoSEQ multiplex PCR was the method, and the copy in TCRdb shows in-frame clones only, minus some. The data show about 160,000 clones, roughly 80% seen once. The sequenced material came from PBMCs. Receptors originate from a woman in her 30s in good health and CMV-seronegative. Both conserved end residues are part of each CDR3. Clone size is shown for a subset of rows, as once, few, many or a class of expanded clone.

j_call clone_size v_call cdr3_aa
TRBJ1-1 . TRBV7-2 CASSPLNVRTEAFF
TRBJ1-4 . TRBV30 CAWSVMGAGTNEKLFF
TRBJ1-2 . TRBV18 CASSPAAGDSYGYTF
TRBJ2-3 . TRBV7-2 CASSLEGAGGPPDTQYF
TRBJ1-1 . TRBV2 CASSLGQGNTEAFF
TRBJ2-1 . TRBV5-4 CASSLDSYNEQFF
TRBJ1-1 few TRBV19 CASLRQEKNTEAFF
TRBJ2-3 . TRBV20-1 CSASKTDTQYF
TRBJ2-1 . TRBV5-1 CASSLLTSGGLRDEQFF
TRBJ2-1 . TRBV11-3 CASSTPERGDHNEQFF
TRBJ1-5 . TRBV18 CASSPLSWTGTYSGNQPQHF
TRBJ1-2 . TRBV7-2 CASSLDPGGYGYTF
TRBJ1-4 . TRBV4-1 CASSQEGRGGWDGKLFF
TRBJ2-3 few TRBV11-2 CASSHLRTGADTQYF
TRBJ2-3 . TRBV9 CASSVLGGDTQYF
TRBJ2-7 once TRBV30 CAWSFGTAKYEQYF